The source of this TCR beta chain is a study of regulatory T cells in long-lasting Graves disease. Looking at the study overall: New Graves' disease cases had less than 3 months of antithyroid drugs.

The CDR3 consists of 14 residues. The germline V gene encodes CDR1 MDHEN and CDR2 SYDVKM. Trimming shortened V by 2 bases and J by 5 bases, and 13 bases separated the two germline ends. The TCR beta library used iRepertoire HTBI primers with Arm-PCR amplification of CDR3. TCRdb re-called the multiplex PCR reads with MiXCR, one entry per CDR3 protein. The table includes about 420,000 distinct CDR3 sequences, about 17% detected once. This clonotype was detected ten times or more. As to time point: newly diagnosed GD, antithyroid drugs for less than 3 months. From PBMCs, RNA was extracted and then used to make the TCR library. The sample was also linked to a second study, of T cells in Graves' hyperthyroidism and ophthalmopathy. This second study says: The HTBI primer set drove a first-round RT-PCR of the TCR CDR3.

This receptor was identified in a woman between 18 and 29 years old with Graves disease. Sequences were derived from peripheral blood mononuclear cells (PBMCs), sampled at new diagnosis, from a patient treated with antithyroid drugs. V and J are TRBV28 and TRBJ2-7; perhaps TRBD1 as D (5 bases). As DNA, the CDR3 is TGTGCCAGCAGTTTAACCGCCAGGGTCGACGAGCAGTACTTC. Its protein product is CASSLTARVDEQYF.